This TCR beta chain emerged from a study of shared clonotypes between healthy human individuals. Across the whole study: Every donor yielded three CD4 naive, three CD4 memory, two CD8 naive and one CD8 memory plate.

Unmatched junction bases numbered 4, after V lost 7 bases and J lost 0 bases. CDR3 length: 14 residues. Germline loops: CDR1 LNHDA, CDR2 SQIVND (reference sequence). Assay execution took place at the deep level. Profiled with immunoSEQ multiplex PCR; TCRdb holds only in-frame clones, not every one. The sample records approximately 340,000 clones, roughly 70% being singletons. The rearrangement links TRBV19 to TRBJ2-3; 7 bases align to TRBD2. Sequences were obtained from memory CD4+ T cells sorted from blood. Subset noted: CD45RA-negative fraction. The source is a man aged 25-40 years in good health. CDR3 in DNA: TGTGCCAGTACGCGGGGGATGAGCACAGATACGCAGTATTTT. Amino acids: CASTRGMSTDTQYF.